This TCR beta chain is from a study of HIV-infected patients and healthy controls. General study results and limits: The authors saw processing only sixteen HIV-infected individuals as a major limitation on generality. HIV+ repertoires were severely depleted of MAIT alpha-chain CDR3s, unlike healthy controls. Healthy controls shared more CDR3 sequences between individuals than HIV-infected patients did.

V was shortened by 8 bases and J by 0 bases, with 13 bases between the two germline ends. Per germline, CDR1 ENHRY and CDR2 SYGVKD. This CDR3 contains 14 residues. 500 ng RNA was reverse transcribed with alpha and beta constant-region primers. Separate chain-specific third strand synthesis with multiplexing indices produced the alpha and beta libraries. TCRdb reanalysed the 5' RACE reads using MiXCR and keeps one entry per CDR3 protein. The data contain over 15,000 distinct CDR3 sequences, over 5% of them singletons. This clonotype was detected many times. What it binds is not known. The repertoire came from unfractionated whole blood and reflected all unsorted peripheral T cells.

The sample was blood. This chain connects TRBV10-3 to TRBJ1-1; possible D gene TRBD1, 6 bases. This clonotype originated in an adult in good health. The CDR3 here is CAIGTRGLNTEAFF. DNA for the CDR3: TGTGCCATCGGCACTCGGGGGCTGAACACTGAAGCTTTCTTT.